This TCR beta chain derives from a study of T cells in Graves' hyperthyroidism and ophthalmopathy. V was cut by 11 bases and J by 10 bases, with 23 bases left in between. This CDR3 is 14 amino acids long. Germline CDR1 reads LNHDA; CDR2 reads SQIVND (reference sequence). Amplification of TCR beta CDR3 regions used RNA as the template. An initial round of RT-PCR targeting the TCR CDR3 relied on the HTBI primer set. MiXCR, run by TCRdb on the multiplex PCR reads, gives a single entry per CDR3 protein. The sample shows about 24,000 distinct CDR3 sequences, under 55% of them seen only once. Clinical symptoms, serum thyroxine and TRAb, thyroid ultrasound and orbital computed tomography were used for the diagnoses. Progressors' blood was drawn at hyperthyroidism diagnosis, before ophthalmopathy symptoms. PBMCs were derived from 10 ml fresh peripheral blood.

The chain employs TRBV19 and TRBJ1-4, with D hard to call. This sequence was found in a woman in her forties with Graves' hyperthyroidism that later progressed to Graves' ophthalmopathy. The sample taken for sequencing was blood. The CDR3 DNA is TGTGCCGGTAAGGCCCTAGGCCGTGACGGAAAACTGTTTTTT. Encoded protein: CAGKALGRDGKLFF.